This TCR beta chain was captured in a study of response to subunit inactivated influenza vaccine. Notes on the study in general: The authors put forward the suggestion that each seasonal influenza vaccination may bring in only a limited number of new T cells.

TCRdb analysed the RT-PCR reads with MiXCR anew, one entry per CDR3 protein. This table holds hundreds of thousands of distinct CDR3 sequences, about 15% found once. This clonotype was observed a few times. Antigen unknown. The sequence was collected from a man aged 45-65 years who received an inactivated influenza vaccine. The sample was PBMCs from blood, taken roughly 15 days before vaccination.

CDR3 DNA sequence: TGTGCCAGCAGTTCATTCGGGGGTAGGGAGACCCAGTACTTC. Translating gives CASSSFGGRETQYF. The chain uses TRBV12-3 or TRBV12-4 and TRBJ2-5, with D maybe TRBD2 (6 bases). The CDR3 length is 14 residues. The V gene lost 4 bases and the J gene lost 5 bases, with 14 bases spanning the gap.